Listed here are 9 T cell receptor beta chains from one sample, sequenced in a study of cytomegalovirus exposure and HLA in healthy donors. The PCR had 60 Vbeta and 13 Jbeta primers. TCRdb's copy holds only in-frame clones and misses some; the assay was immunoSEQ multiplex PCR. Here the sample spans about 110,000 clones, roughly 73% being singletons. The specimen sequenced was PBMCs. The receptor source for this set is a man aged 35-49 years in good health and CMV-seronegative.

This chain uses TRBV20-1 with TRBJ2-5; 8 bases are shared with TRBD1. J lost 13 bases, V lost 6 bases, and 7 bases had no gene match. Germline V gene data show CDR1 as DFQATT and CDR2 as SNEGSKA (reference sequence). The CDR3 consists of 10 residues. The CDR3 coding sequence is TGCAGTGCGTACCGGGACAGGTGGTACTTC. Translated, it gives CSAYRDRWYF.

The rearrangement joins TRBV28 to TRBJ2-2; 7 bases are shared with TRBD2. J lost 4 bases, V lost 2 bases, and 4 bases had no gene match. The CDR3 totals 15 residues. CDR1 is MDHEN and CDR2 is SYDVKM in the germline V gene. CDR3 nucleotide sequence: TGTGCCAGCAGTTTACGGGGGGAGATCACCGGGGAGCTGTTTTTT. This codes for CASSLRGEITGELFF.

The chain uses TRBV7-3 and TRBJ2-1, with TRBD2 identical over 8 bases. The CDR3 covers 16 residues. The V segment lost 3 bases and the J segment 8 bases; nucleotides outside the gene matches: 12. Germline V gives CDR1 SGHTA, CDR2 FQGTGA. The CDR3 sequence: CASSLGSGVLLDEQFF. The DNA of the CDR3 is TGTGCCAGCAGCTTGGGTAGCGGGGTCCTGTTGGATGAGCAGTTCTTC.

The chain employs TRBV5-1 and TRBJ2-1; 8 bases are shared with TRBD2. V was pared by 0 bases and J by 7 bases, with 6 bases of the junction left unmatched. This CDR3 comprises 15 residues. The V gene's germline CDR1 is SGHRS and CDR2 YFSETQ. CDR3 residues: CASSLAGTRRNEQFF. In DNA, the CDR3 is TGCGCCAGCAGCTTGGCCGGGACTAGAAGAAATGAGCAGTTCTTC.

This rearrangement joins TRBV30 to TRBJ1-1, with TRBD1 matching 7 bases. The CDR3 consists of 13 residues. Per the germline V gene, CDR1 is GTSNPN and CDR2 is SVGIG (reference sequence). Trimming took 4 bases from V and 4 from J; bases not matched to a gene: 6. CDR3 protein: CAWTYRGGTEAFF. The CDR3 region has the DNA TGTGCCTGGACTTACAGGGGTGGCACTGAAGCTTTCTTT.

The genes are TRBV7-8 and TRBJ2-6, with unresolved D. Germline loops: CDR1 SGHVS, CDR2 FQNEAQ. CDR3 length: 13 amino acids. V gave up 3 bases and J gave up 4 bases, with 4 bases separating them. CDR3 sequence (DNA): TGTGCCAGCAGCTTCTTGGGGGCCAACGTCCTGACTTTC. It is translated as CASSFLGANVLTF.

This rearrangement joins TRBV27 to TRBJ1-2; D may be TRBD1 (5 bases). CDR1 and CDR2 (germline): MNHEY, SMNVEV (reference sequence). V was trimmed by 7 bases and J by 10 bases, leaving 13 bases between them. The length of the CDR3 is 11 residues. CDR3 sequence reads: CASIGQGIYTF. CDR3 nucleotides: TGTGCCAGCATTGGGCAGGGAATCTACACCTTC.

The chain joins TRBV4-2 to TRBJ1-2; 8 bases map to TRBD1. The germline V gene encodes CDR1 LGHNA and CDR2 YNFKEQ. V shed 1 base and J 6 bases; nucleotides not matched to a gene: 16. The CDR3 extends over 18 amino acids. The CDR3, as DNA: TGTGCCAGCAGCCAAGTCGGTCCCGAGGGCCCAGGGGGCAATGGCTACACCTTC. It codes for CASSQVGPEGPGGNGYTF.

This chain joins TRBV7-9 and TRBJ2-3; D is possibly TRBD1 (7 bases). V was pared by 6 bases and J by 10 bases, with 14 bases between. Germline values: CDR1 SEHNR, CDR2 FQNEAQ (reference sequence). The CDR3 runs to 12 residues. The chain's CDR3 is CASSSQGGSQYF. The CDR3 DNA sequence: TGTGCCAGCAGTTCCCAGGGGGGTTCGCAGTATTTT.